The next 14 T cell receptor beta chains were all read from a single sample in a study of tissue T cells after allogeneic stem cell transplantation. Data came from immunoSEQ multiplex PCR; TCRdb stores just in-frame clones and leaves some out. Of roughly 2,200 clones in the sample, under 60% were seen once. Time point noted: mouse harvest day 14 after allogeneic transplant. Tail vein injection delivered 10^7 T-cell-depleted bone marrow cells and 10^6 splenic CD5+ T cells. Sequencing used lymph node tissue. These receptors originate from a female BALB/c mouse given C57BL/6 T cells with graft-versus-host disease after an allogeneic hematopoietic cell transplant.

This clone is classed as medium-sized. Germline and genes here are mouse. The read finishes 1 residue shy of the CDR3 end, and the germline J gene is used to complete it. The genes are TRBV13-3 and TRBJ1-1, with 9 bases matching TRBD1. In germline, CDR1 is NNHDY, CDR2 SYVADS. The CDR3 consists of 13 residues. V was clipped by 5 bases and J by 8 bases; unmatched bases: 7. The DNA read from the CDR3 is TGTGCCAGCAGCCTCCGGGACAGGGAGGAAGTCTTC. Translated: CASSLRDREEVF. The whole CDR3 protein is CASSLRDREEVFF.

Within the sample, this clone is medium-sized. The listed genes are named as in mouse. The read gets to within 1 residue of the CDR3 end, and the germline J gene fills in the rest. This chain uses TRBV2 with TRBJ2-7; 14 bases are a match to TRBD2. The CDR3 covers 15 residues. Germline CDR1 and CDR2: LGHNA and YSYQKL. With V trimmed by 3 bases and J by 7 bases, 5 bases remained unmatched. Partial CDR3 DNA: TGTGCCAGCAGCCAGGGACTGGGGGGGCGCCGAGAACAGTAC. As protein: CASSQGLGGRREQY. The whole CDR3 region reads CASSQGLGGRREQYF.

In regard to this clone: Any gene name here is a mouse gene name. The read falls 1 residue short of the CDR3 end, and the missing part is taken from the germline J gene. This chain links TRBV19 with TRBJ2-7; TRBD2 matches 7 bases. Germline V gives CDR1 FNHDT, CDR2 SITEND (reference sequence). The CDR3 consists of 14 residues. V trimming: 1 base; J trimming: 3 bases; junction bases outside the gene matches: 4. CDR3 protein: CASSIRLGVYEQYF. CDR3 bases read: TGTGCCAGCAGTATAAGGCTGGGGGTCTATGAACAGTAC.

Concerning this clone: Mouse gene names apply. The CDR3 end lies 1 residue beyond the end of the read and is filled in from the germline J gene. The chain recombines TRBV13-2 with TRBJ2-1; 7 bases match TRBD2. Trimming at V came to 5 bases and at J to 2 bases, leaving 7 bases not matched to a gene. CDR3 length: 15 amino acids. Germline V gives CDR1 NNHNN, CDR2 SYGAGS (reference sequence). The CDR3 sequence: CASGEAWGYYAEQFF. Incomplete CDR3 DNA: TGTGCCAGCGGGGAGGCCTGGGGGTACTATGCTGAGCAGTTC.

This clone was counted only a few times. Gene names are mouse gene names. The CDR3 end is not reached by the read, which stops 1 residue before it; the germline J gene fills it in. The chain uses TRBV29 and TRBJ2-7; TRBD2 aligns across 13 bases. The germline gives CDR1 MSHET, CDR2 SYDVDS. V lost 0 bases, J lost 3 bases, and 5 bases stayed unmatched. The CDR3 consists of 17 residues. CDR3 DNA (partial): TGTGCTAGCAGTTTATCGTCGGGACTGGGGGGGATCTATGAACAGTAC. Translation gives CASSLSSGLGGIYEQY. The CDR3 as a whole reads CASSLSSGLGGIYEQYF.

In its sample, this clone is large. Gene names denote mouse genes. From the germline J gene comes the end of the CDR3, since the read stops 1 residue before it. The chain combines TRBV16 with TRBJ2-7, with a possible D match to TRBD1 (6 bases). The V gene lost 3 bases and the J gene lost 3 bases, with 15 bases spanning the gap. The CDR3 length is 15 residues. Germline V CDR1 and CDR2: SGHSA, FRNQAP. The DNA read from the CDR3 is TGTGCAAGCAGCTTGGGAGGGGGACAAATCTATGAACAGTAC. Its translation: CASSLGGGQIYEQY. The entire CDR3 protein reads CASSLGGGQIYEQYF. The whole variable domain, filled in from reference TRBV16 and TRBJ2-7, reads NAGVIQTPRHKVTGKGQEATLWCEPISGHSAVFWYRQTIVQGLEFLTYFRNQAPIDDSGMPKERFSAQMPNQSHSTLKIQSTQPQDSAVYLCASSLGGGQIYEQYFGPGTRLTVL.

Remarks on this clone: Here the gene names and germline are mouse. The observed sequence ends 1 residue before the CDR3 terminus, with the missing tail filled in from the germline J gene. The genes are TRBV14 and TRBJ1-6; D is unclear. TRBJ1-6 is placed among ORFs of uncertain function. The germline V gene encodes CDR1 SGHDT and CDR2 FRDEAV. CDR3 length equals 13 residues. Trimming left V 0 bases short and J 2 bases short, with 0 bases between. CDR3 DNA (partial): TGTGCCAGCAGTTTCTCCTATAATTCGCCCCTCTAC. Translation: CASSFSYNSPLY. The entire CDR3 protein is CASSFSYNSPLYF.

A word on this clone: Any gene name here is a mouse gene name. Sequencing ends 1 residue short of the CDR3 end; the germline J gene provides the rest. V is TRBV26 and J is TRBJ2-5; TRBD1 aligns across 7 bases. The CDR3 extends over 14 amino acids. Germline assignment: CDR1 KGHPV and CDR2 FQNQEV (reference sequence). V lost 2 bases and J lost 3; bases outside the gene matches: 2. CDR3 sequence reads: CASSLRDRQDTQYF. The DNA read from the CDR3 is TGTGCCAGCAGTCTGAGGGACAGACAAGACACCCAGTAC.

Points on this clone: Gene and germline names: mouse. The read ends 1 residue early relative to the CDR3; the germline J gene fills the gap. J is TRBJ2-3 and V is TRBV23; the D call TRBD2 from the table was never checked on the DNA. CDR1 and CDR2 from the germline V gene are KGHTA and FQNQQP. The CDR3 consists of 13 residues. Partial CDR3 DNA: TGCTCCAGCAGTCAATCCCTTGCAGAAACGCTGTAT. Translated: CSSSQSLAETLY. The CDR3, in full, reads CSSSQSLAETLYF. Together with reference TRBV23 and TRBJ2-3, the CDR3 gives the full variable domain: DAAVTQKPRYLIKMKGQEAEMKCIPEKGHTAVFWYQQKQSKELKFLIYFQNQQPLDQIDMVKERFSAVCPSSSLCSLGIRTCEAEDSALYLCSSSQSLAETLYFGSGTRLTVL.

This clone is classed as hyperexpanded. The gene names given are mouse names. The CDR3 end is not reached by the read, which stops 1 residue before it; the germline J gene fills it in. The chain links TRBV3 to TRBJ2-7; 8 bases map to TRBD2. With V trimmed by 2 bases and J by 4 bases, 1 base remained unmatched. CDR3 length: 13 amino acids. The V gene's germline CDR1 is SNHLY and CDR2 FYNGKV (reference sequence). The CDR3 sequence: CASSLNWGYEQYF. CDR3 bases read: TGTGCCAGCAGCTTAAACTGGGGGTATGAACAGTAC.

Note on this clone: Gene names and germline refer to mouse. The read stops 1 residue short of the end of the CDR3; the missing end is completed from the germline J gene. The V call is TRBV19, the J call TRBJ1-4; TRBD1 is a possible D gene (6 bases). Looked up from germline, CDR1 is FNHDT and CDR2 is SITEND (reference sequence). V was shortened by 1 base and J by 3 bases, with 10 bases between the two germline ends. The CDR3 spans 15 residues. The CDR3: CASSITGTTNERLFF. CDR3 DNA (partial): TGTGCCAGCAGTATAACCGGGACAACCAACGAAAGATTATTT.

In its sample, this clone was seen a few times. All gene names here are mouse names. The read falls 1 residue short of the CDR3 end, and the missing part is taken from the germline J gene. The chain carries TRBV1 and TRBJ1-5; no reliable D call. V gave up 1 base and J gave up 3 bases, with 1 base separating them. This CDR3 is built from 12 residues. Germline CDR1 and CDR2: NSQYPW and LRSPGD (reference sequence). This CDR3 is CTCSAVNQAPLF. The covered CDR3 bases are TGCACCTGCAGTGCAGTCAACCAGGCTCCGCTT.

Of note for this clone: Gene names follow the mouse nomenclature. The CDR3 is cut off 1 residue early in the read; its end comes from the germline J gene. The chain is built from TRBV15 and TRBJ2-7, with 7 bases aligning to TRBD1. J gave up 4 bases and V 6 bases, and 3 bases lay outside the gene matches. Germline CDR1 is SGHND and CDR2 is FRSKSL. The CDR3 has 12 amino acids. CDR3 bases read: TGTGCCAGCAGCCTGGACAGGTATGAACAGTAC. Translating it yields CASSLDRYEQY. The full CDR3 is CASSLDRYEQYF.

The table lists this clone with a count of one. The germline and genes are mouse ones. The DNA ends 1 residue before the CDR3 does, and the rest of the CDR3 is filled in from the germline J gene. The rearrangement uses TRBV15 and TRBJ2-4, with TRBD1 as a possible D gene (6 bases). CDR3 length equals 14 residues. The ends were cut back, 5 bases at V and 2 bases at J, with 11 bases in the middle. Germline V gene lookup returns CDR1 SGHND and CDR2 FRSKSL. CDR3 amino acids: CASSPGQIQNTLYF. Incomplete CDR3 DNA: TGTGCCAGCAGTCCCGGACAGATTCAAAACACCTTGTAC.